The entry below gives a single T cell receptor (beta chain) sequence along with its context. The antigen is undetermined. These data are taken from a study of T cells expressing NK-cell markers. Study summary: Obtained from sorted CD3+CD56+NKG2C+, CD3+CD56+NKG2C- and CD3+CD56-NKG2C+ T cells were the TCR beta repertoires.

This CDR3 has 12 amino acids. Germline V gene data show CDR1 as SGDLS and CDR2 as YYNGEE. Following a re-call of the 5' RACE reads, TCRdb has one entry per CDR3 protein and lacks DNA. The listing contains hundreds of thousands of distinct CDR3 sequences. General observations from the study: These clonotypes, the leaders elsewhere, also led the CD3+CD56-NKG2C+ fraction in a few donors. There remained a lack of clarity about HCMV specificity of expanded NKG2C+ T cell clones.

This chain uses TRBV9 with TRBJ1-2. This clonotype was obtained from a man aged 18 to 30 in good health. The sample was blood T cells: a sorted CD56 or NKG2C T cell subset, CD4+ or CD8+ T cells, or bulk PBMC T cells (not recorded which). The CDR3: CASSDPAKGYTF.